The clone carrying this T cell receptor beta chain turned up a few times. The antigen remains undetermined. This record comes from a study of T cells after yellow fever vaccination. General observations from the study: Researchers report a weaker secondary response that nonetheless peaked faster, day 5 versus 15. Reappearance after the booster was observed for most primary-vaccination clones (96% CD4, over 75% CD8). Clonotypes shared by both compartments, CD4 and CD8, made up a small share.

The authors made TCR cDNA by 5'RACE template switching, adding a universal primer site and UMIs. Each CDR3 protein gets one entry after TCRdb re-called the 5' RACE reads with MiXCR. Here the sample spans tens of thousands of distinct CDR3 sequences, 7.7% being singletons. The CDR3 totals 14 residues. In germline, CDR1 is MNHEY, CDR2 SVGAGI. Between the trimmed V and J ends, which lost 3 bases and 0 bases, there was a span of 8 bases. The J gene is TRBJ2-5, the V gene TRBV6-5, with D unclear. The sample was CD8+ T cells sorted from PBMCs, taken on the day of the yellow fever booster vaccination. The TCR comes from a man younger than 45 who received the YFV17D yellow fever vaccine. CDR3 region: CASSYLGHQETQYF. In DNA form, the CDR3 reads TGTGCCAGCAGTTATCTAGGGCACCAAGAGACCCAGTACTTC.